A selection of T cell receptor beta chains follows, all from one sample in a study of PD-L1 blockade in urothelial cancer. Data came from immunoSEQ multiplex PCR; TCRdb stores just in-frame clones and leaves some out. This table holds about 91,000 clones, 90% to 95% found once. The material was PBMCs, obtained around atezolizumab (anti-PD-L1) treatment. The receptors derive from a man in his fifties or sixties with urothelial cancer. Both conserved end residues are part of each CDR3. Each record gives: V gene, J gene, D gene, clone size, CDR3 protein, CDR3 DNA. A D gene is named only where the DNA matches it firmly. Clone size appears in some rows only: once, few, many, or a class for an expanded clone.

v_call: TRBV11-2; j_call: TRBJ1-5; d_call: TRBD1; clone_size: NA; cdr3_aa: CASSFEQGAQHF; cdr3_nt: TGTGCCAGCAGCTTTGAACAGGGGGCCCAGCATTTT
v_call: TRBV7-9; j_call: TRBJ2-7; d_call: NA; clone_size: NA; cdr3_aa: CASSSTVLGEQYF; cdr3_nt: TGTGCCAGCAGCTCCACGGTGCTCGGGGAGCAGTACTTC
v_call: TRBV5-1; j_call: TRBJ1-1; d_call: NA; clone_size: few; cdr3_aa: CASSQTTGNTEAFF; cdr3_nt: TGCGCCAGCAGCCAAACTACTGGGAACACTGAAGCTTTCTTT
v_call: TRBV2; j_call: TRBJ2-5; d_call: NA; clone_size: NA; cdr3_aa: CASTSTGETQYF; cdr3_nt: TGTGCCAGCACCTCGACGGGGGAGACCCAGTACTTC
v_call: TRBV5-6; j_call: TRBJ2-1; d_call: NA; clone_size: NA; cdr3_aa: CASSLAASPSSYNEQFF; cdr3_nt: TGTGCCAGCAGCTTGGCCGCTAGCCCCAGCTCCTACAATGAGCAGTTCTTC
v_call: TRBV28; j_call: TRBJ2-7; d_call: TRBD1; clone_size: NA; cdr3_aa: CASRLGTGANEQYF; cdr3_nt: TGTGCCAGCAGATTAGGGACAGGGGCCAACGAGCAGTACTTC
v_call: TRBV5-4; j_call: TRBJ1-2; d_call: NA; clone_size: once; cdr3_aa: CASSLDPDSYGYTF; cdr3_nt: TGTGCCAGCAGCTTGGATCCGGACAGCTATGGCTACACCTTC
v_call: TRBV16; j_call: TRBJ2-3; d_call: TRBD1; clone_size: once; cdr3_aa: CASTRLPGQADTQYF; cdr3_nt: TGTGCCAGCACCCGATTACCGGGACAGGCAGATACGCAGTATTTT
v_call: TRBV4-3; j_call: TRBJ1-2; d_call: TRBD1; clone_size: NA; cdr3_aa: CASTQRKGGAAGGYTF; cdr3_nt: TGCGCCAGCACGCAACGAAAAGGGGGCGCCGCTGGTGGCTACACCTTC
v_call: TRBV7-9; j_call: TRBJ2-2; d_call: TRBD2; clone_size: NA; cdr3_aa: CASSPIAGGTAGELFF; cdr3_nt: TGTGCCAGCAGCCCGATCGCGGGGGGGACGGCCGGGGAGCTGTTTTTT
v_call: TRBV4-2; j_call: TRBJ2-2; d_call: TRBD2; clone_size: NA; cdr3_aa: CASSRQTSGNTGELFF; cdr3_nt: TGTGCCAGCAGCCGCCAGACTAGCGGGAACACCGGGGAGCTGTTTTTT
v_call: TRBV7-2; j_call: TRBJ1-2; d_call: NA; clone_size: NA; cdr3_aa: CASSSRDTGNGYTF; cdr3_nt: TGTGCCAGCAGCTCCCGGGACACCGGGAATGGCTACACCTTC
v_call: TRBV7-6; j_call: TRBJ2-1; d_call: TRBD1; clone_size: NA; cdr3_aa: CASSLAPPGQGDEQFF; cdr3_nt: TGTGCCAGCAGCTTAGCTCCTCCGGGACAGGGAGATGAGCAGTTCTTC
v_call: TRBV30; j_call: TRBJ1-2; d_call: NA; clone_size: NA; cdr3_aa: CAWSVAGDGYTF; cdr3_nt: TGTGCCTGGAGTGTGGCAGGGGACGGCTACACCTTC
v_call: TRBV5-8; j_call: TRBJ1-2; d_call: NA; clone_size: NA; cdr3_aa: CASSLWTDYGYTF; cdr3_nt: TGTGCCAGCAGCTTGTGGACAGACTATGGCTACACCTTC
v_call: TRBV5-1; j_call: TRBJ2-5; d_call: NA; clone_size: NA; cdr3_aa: CASSLSSFGGETQYF; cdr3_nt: TGCGCCAGCAGCTTAAGCTCATTCGGGGGAGAGACCCAGTACTTC
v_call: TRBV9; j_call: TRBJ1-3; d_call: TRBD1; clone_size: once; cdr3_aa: CASSVGQEANTIYF; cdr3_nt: TGTGCCAGCAGCGTGGGACAGGAGGCAAACACCATATATTTT
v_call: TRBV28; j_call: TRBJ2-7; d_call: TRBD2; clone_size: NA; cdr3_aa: CASSLWASGSPGTQYF; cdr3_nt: TGTGCCAGCAGTTTATGGGCTAGCGGGAGCCCGGGTACGCAGTACTTC
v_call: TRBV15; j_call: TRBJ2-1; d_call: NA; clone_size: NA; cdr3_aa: CATSRVVSSSNEQFF; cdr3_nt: TGTGCCACCAGCAGAGTCGTATCCAGTTCAAATGAGCAGTTCTTC
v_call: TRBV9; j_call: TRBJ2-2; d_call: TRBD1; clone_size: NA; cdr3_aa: CASSTGSFNTGELFF; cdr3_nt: TGTGCCTCTTCGACAGGGTCTTTTAACACCGGGGAGCTGTTTTTT
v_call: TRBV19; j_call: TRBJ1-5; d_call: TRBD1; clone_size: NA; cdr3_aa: CASSTLRTGSDQPQHF; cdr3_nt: TGTGCCAGTAGTACCCTTCGGACAGGGTCGGATCAGCCCCAGCATTTT
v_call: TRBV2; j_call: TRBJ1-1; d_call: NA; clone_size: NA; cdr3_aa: CASSVGVNTEAFF; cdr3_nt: TGTGCCAGCAGTGTAGGAGTGAACACTGAAGCTTTCTTT
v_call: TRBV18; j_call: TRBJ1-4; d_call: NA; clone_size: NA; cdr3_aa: CASSRLRNSNEKLFF; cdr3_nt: TGTGCCAGCTCACGACTACGCAATTCGAATGAAAAACTGTTTTTT
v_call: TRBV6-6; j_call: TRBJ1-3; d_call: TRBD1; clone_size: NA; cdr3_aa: CASSPWTGRGVNTIYF; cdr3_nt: TGTGCCAGCAGTCCTTGGACAGGGCGAGGCGTAAACACCATATATTTT
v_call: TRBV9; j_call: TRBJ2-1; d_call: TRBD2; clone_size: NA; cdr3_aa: CASSSSGRAGNEQFF; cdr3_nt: TGTGCCAGCAGCAGCAGCGGGAGGGCCGGGAATGAGCAGTTCTTC
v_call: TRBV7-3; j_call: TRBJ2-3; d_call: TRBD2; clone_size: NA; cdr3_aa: CASSFSGSPDTQYF; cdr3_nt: TGTGCCAGCAGCTTTAGCGGGAGCCCAGATACGCAGTATTTT
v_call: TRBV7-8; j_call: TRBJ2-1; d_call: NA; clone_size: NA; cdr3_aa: CASSLRGIGVDEQFF; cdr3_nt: TGTGCCAGCAGCTTACGGGGAATTGGGGTGGATGAGCAGTTCTTC
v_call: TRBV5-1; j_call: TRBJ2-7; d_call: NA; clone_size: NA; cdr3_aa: CASSLNRPGYEQYF; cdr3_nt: TGCGCCAGCAGCTTGAACCGTCCGGGCTACGAGCAGTACTTC
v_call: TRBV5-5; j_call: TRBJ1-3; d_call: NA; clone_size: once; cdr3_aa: CASSFPPSPTGSGNTIYF; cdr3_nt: TGTGCCAGCAGCTTTCCCCCCTCCCCAACAGGCTCTGGAAACACCATATATTTT
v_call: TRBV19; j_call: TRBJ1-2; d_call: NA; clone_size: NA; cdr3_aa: CASSIDYYGYTF; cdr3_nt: TGTGCCAGTAGTATAGACTACTATGGCTACACCTTC
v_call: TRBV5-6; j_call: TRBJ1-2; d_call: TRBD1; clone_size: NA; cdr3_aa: CASSPPGTGHYSYTF; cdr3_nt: TGTGCCAGCAGCCCCCCCGGGACAGGACACTATAGCTACACCTTC
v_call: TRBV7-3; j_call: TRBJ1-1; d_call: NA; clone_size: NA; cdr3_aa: CASSPTRTEVRVTEAFF; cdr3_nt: TGTGCCAGCAGCCCGACCCGGACGGAGGTGAGGGTCACTGAAGCTTTCTTT
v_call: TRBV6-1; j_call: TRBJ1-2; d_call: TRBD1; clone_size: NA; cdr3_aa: CASTGQEWNYGYTF; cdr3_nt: TGTGCCAGCACCGGACAGGAATGGAACTATGGCTACACCTTC
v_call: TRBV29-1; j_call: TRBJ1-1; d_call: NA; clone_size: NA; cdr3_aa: CSVVFGTEAFF; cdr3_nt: TGCAGCGTTGTCTTCGGCACTGAAGCTTTCTTT
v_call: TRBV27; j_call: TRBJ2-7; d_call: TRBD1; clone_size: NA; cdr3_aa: CASTPRGLSYEQYF; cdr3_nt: TGTGCCAGCACCCCCAGGGGGTTGTCCTACGAGCAGTACTTC
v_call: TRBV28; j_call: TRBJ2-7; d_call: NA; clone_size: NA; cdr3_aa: CASLSPPSHEQYF; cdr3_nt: TGTGCCAGCCTTTCTCCTCCAAGCCACGAGCAGTACTTC
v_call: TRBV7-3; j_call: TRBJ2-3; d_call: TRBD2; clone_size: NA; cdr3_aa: CASSLTTAGGTDTQYF; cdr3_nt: TGTGCCAGCAGCTTAACTACGGCGGGAGGTACAGATACGCAGTATTTT
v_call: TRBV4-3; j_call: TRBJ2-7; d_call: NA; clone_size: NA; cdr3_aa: CASSQVGTRSLIEQYF; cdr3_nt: TGCGCCAGCAGCCAAGTCGGGACAAGGTCTTTGATCGAGCAGTACTTC
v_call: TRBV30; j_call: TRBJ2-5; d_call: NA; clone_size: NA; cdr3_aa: CAWSVVAPRTQYF; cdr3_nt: TGTGCCTGGAGTGTAGTGGCCCCTCGGACCCAGTACTTC
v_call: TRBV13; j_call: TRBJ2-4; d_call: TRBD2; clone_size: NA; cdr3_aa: CASVLAAENIQYF; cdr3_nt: TGTGCCAGCGTCCTAGCGGCCGAAAACATTCAGTACTTC
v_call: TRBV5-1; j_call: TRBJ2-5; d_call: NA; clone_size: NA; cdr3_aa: CASSLSQGVRETQYF; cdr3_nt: TGCGCCAGCAGCTTGAGCCAAGGGGTGCGCGAGACCCAGTACTTC
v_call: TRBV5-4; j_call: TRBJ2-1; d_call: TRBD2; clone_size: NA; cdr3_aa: CASSLGGGLAGEYEQFF; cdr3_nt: TGTGCCAGCAGCTTGGGGGGGGGACTAGCGGGAGAATATGAGCAGTTCTTC
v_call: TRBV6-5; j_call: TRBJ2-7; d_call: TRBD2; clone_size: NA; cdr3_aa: CASRGGRSHEQYF; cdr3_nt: TGTGCCAGCCGGGGGGGGCGCAGCCACGAGCAGTACTTC
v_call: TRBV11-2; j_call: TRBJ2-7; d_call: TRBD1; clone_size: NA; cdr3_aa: CASSLVRGRRGEQYF; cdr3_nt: TGTGCCAGCAGCTTAGTCAGGGGGCGCCGAGGCGAGCAGTACTTC
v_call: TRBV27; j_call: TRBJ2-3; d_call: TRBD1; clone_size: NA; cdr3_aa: CASSGGTGKTDTQYF; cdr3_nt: TGTGCCAGCAGCGGGGGGACAGGGAAGACAGATACGCAGTATTTT
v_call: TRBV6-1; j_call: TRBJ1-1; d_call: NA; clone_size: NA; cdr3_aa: CASSEGTPIGTEAFF; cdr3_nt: TGTGCCAGCAGTGAAGGGACACCGATAGGTACTGAAGCTTTCTTT
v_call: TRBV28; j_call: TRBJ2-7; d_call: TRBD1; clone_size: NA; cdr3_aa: CASSSPGTGVGEQYF; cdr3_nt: TGTGCCAGCAGTTCCCCTGGGACAGGGGTGGGCGAGCAGTACTTC
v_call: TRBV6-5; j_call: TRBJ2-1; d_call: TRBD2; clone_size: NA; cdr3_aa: CASSRAGLYEQFF; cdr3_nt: TGTGCCAGCAGTCGAGCGGGGTTGTATGAGCAGTTCTTC
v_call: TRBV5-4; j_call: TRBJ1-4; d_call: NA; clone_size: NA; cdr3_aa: CASSLWGGVREKLFF; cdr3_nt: TGTGCCAGCAGCCTATGGGGGGGGGTCCGAGAAAAACTGTTTTTT
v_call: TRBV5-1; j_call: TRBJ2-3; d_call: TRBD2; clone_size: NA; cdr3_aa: CASSLPGGGGIDTQYF; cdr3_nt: TGCGCCAGCTCCCTCCCGGGGGGCGGGGGGATAGATACGCAGTATTTT